A selection of T cell receptor beta chains follows, all from one sample in a study of cytomegalovirus exposure and HLA in healthy donors. The method was immunoSEQ multiplex PCR; TCRdb's version includes in-frame clones alone and lacks a portion of them. Among about 78,000 clones listed, 90% to 96% were seen once. Sequencing input: PBMCs. The receptor set was obtained from a man aged 18-30 years in good health and CMV-seropositive. The CDR3 runs from the conserved cysteine through the conserved F or W. D genes are given only for firm matches. Clone size is not always given. Where it is, it says once, few, many or a class for expanded clones.

CDR3 protein: CASSEGTSGTDTQYF
CDR3 DNA: TGTGCCAGCAGTGAAGGGACTAGCGGCACAGATACGCAGTATTTT
V gene: TRBV2
clone size: once
J gene: TRBJ2-3
D gene: TRBD2

CDR3 protein: CASSLARGGGEQFF
CDR3 DNA: TGCGCCAGCAGCTTGGCCCGGGGGGGTGGTGAGCAGTTCTTC
V gene: TRBV5-1
clone size: -
J gene: TRBJ2-1
D gene: TRBD2

CDR3 protein: CASSSAGVPKETQYF
CDR3 DNA: TGTGCCAGCAGTTCGGCGGGAGTGCCTAAAGAGACCCAGTACTTC
V gene: TRBV6-5
clone size: -
J gene: TRBJ2-5
D gene: TRBD2

CDR3 protein: CASSLERRGDTEAFF
CDR3 DNA: TGTGCCAGCAGCTTAGAACGCCGCGGGGACACTGAAGCTTTCTTT
V gene: TRBV7-2
clone size: -
J gene: TRBJ1-1
D gene: -

CDR3 protein: CASSLRLAGAFPDTQYF
CDR3 DNA: TGTGCCAGCAGCTTGAGATTAGCGGGAGCTTTCCCAGATACGCAGTATTTT
V gene: TRBV7-6
clone size: -
J gene: TRBJ2-3
D gene: TRBD2

CDR3 protein: CASSPQGAGQPQHF
CDR3 DNA: TGTGCCAGCAGTCCACAGGGGGCAGGTCAGCCCCAGCATTTT
V gene: TRBV27
clone size: few
J gene: TRBJ1-5
D gene: TRBD1

CDR3 protein: CATSRDLQGYTEAFF
CDR3 DNA: TGTGCCACCAGCAGAGATTTACAGGGGTACACTGAAGCTTTCTTT
V gene: TRBV15
clone size: -
J gene: TRBJ1-1
D gene: TRBD1

CDR3 protein: CASSPIGGLPAEAFF
CDR3 DNA: TGTGCCAGCAGCCCCATTGGGGGGTTGCCAGCTGAAGCTTTCTTT
V gene: TRBV9
clone size: once
J gene: TRBJ1-1
D gene: -

CDR3 protein: CASSYSRGSYNEQFF
CDR3 DNA: TGTGCCAGCAGTTACTCACGGGGGTCCTACAATGAGCAGTTCTTC
V gene: TRBV6-5
clone size: -
J gene: TRBJ2-1
D gene: -

CDR3 protein: CASSLAGEGREAFF
CDR3 DNA: TGCGCCAGCAGCTTGGCCGGGGAGGGACGAGAAGCTTTCTTT
V gene: TRBV5-1
clone size: -
J gene: TRBJ1-1
D gene: -

CDR3 protein: CASSVGTSYEQYF
CDR3 DNA: TGTGCCAGCAGCGTAGGGACTAGCTATGAGCAGTACTTC
V gene: TRBV9
clone size: -
J gene: TRBJ2-7
D gene: TRBD2

CDR3 protein: CASSYRQISNQPQHF
CDR3 DNA: TGTGCCAGCAGTTACCGACAGATTAGCAATCAGCCCCAGCATTTT
V gene: TRBV6-6
clone size: -
J gene: TRBJ1-5
D gene: -

CDR3 protein: CASSPRDSPSGANVLTF
CDR3 DNA: TGTGCCAGCAGCCCCCGGGACAGCCCCTCTGGGGCCAACGTCCTGACTTTC
V gene: TRBV11-2
clone size: -
J gene: TRBJ2-6
D gene: TRBD1

CDR3 protein: CASSVMDSSSYNEQFF
CDR3 DNA: TGTGCCAGCAGCGTGATGGACTCTAGCTCCTACAATGAGCAGTTCTTC
V gene: TRBV9
clone size: -
J gene: TRBJ2-1
D gene: -

CDR3 protein: CASSLEGTATNEKLFF
CDR3 DNA: TGTGCCAGCAGTTTAGAGGGGACAGCAACTAATGAAAAACTGTTTTTT
V gene: TRBV28
clone size: -
J gene: TRBJ1-4
D gene: TRBD1

CDR3 protein: CASSRQGGDNEQFF
CDR3 DNA: TGTGCCAGTAGCCGTCAAGGGGGGGACAATGAGCAGTTCTTC
V gene: TRBV19
clone size: -
J gene: TRBJ2-1
D gene: -

CDR3 protein: CASSLSRGPDTQYF
CDR3 DNA: TGCGCCAGCAGCTTGAGCAGGGGCCCAGATACGCAGTATTTT
V gene: TRBV5-1
clone size: -
J gene: TRBJ2-3
D gene: -

CDR3 protein: CASSQHPSRDNAYEQYF
CDR3 DNA: TGTGCCAGCAGCCAACATCCAAGCCGGGACAATGCTTACGAGCAGTACTTC
V gene: TRBV14
clone size: -
J gene: TRBJ2-7
D gene: -

CDR3 protein: CASSQSGGIYGYTF
CDR3 DNA: TGCGCCAGCAGCCAGTCCGGCGGCATCTATGGCTACACCTTC
V gene: TRBV4-1
clone size: few
J gene: TRBJ1-2
D gene: -

CDR3 protein: CASAPQGGRSYEQYF
CDR3 DNA: TGTGCCAGCGCTCCACAGGGGGGCCGCTCCTACGAGCAGTACTTC
V gene: TRBV2
clone size: -
J gene: TRBJ2-7
D gene: TRBD1

CDR3 protein: CASSQSGGQNYGYTF
CDR3 DNA: TGCGCCAGCAGCCAGTCGGGGGGCCAGAACTATGGCTACACCTTC
V gene: TRBV5-1
clone size: -
J gene: TRBJ1-2
D gene: -

CDR3 protein: CASSLFQRENLGGELFF
CDR3 DNA: TGTGCCAGCAGTTTATTCCAGCGGGAGAATTTAGGCGGGGAGCTGTTTTTT
V gene: TRBV28
clone size: -
J gene: TRBJ2-2
D gene: TRBD2

CDR3 protein: CAWRRAEWGTDTQYF
CDR3 DNA: TGTGCCTGGAGGCGGGCGGAGTGGGGCACAGATACGCAGTATTTT
V gene: TRBV30
clone size: once
J gene: TRBJ2-3
D gene: -

CDR3 protein: CASSTTSGSYEQYF
CDR3 DNA: TGTGCCAGCTCGACGACTAGCGGGAGCTACGAGCAGTACTTC
V gene: TRBV18
clone size: -
J gene: TRBJ2-7
D gene: TRBD2

CDR3 protein: CASSYQGSKNIQYF
CDR3 DNA: TGTGCCAGCAGTTATCAGGGTAGCAAAAACATTCAGTACTTC
V gene: TRBV5-6
clone size: -
J gene: TRBJ2-4
D gene: -

CDR3 protein: CASTLGAGSVNTQYF
CDR3 DNA: TGTGCCAGCACCCTCGGCGCGGGATCTGTAAATACGCAGTATTTT
V gene: TRBV6-1
clone size: few
J gene: TRBJ2-3
D gene: -

CDR3 protein: CASSLAGGTVGTGELFF
CDR3 DNA: TGCGCCAGCAGCTTGGCCGGGGGGACCGTGGGCACCGGGGAGCTGTTTTTT
V gene: TRBV5-1
clone size: -
J gene: TRBJ2-2
D gene: TRBD2

CDR3 protein: CASRPTGNEQYF
CDR3 DNA: TGTGCCAGCAGACCGACTGGTAACGAGCAGTACTTC
V gene: TRBV27
clone size: once
J gene: TRBJ2-7
D gene: -